This section outlines one T cell receptor (beta chain) sequence together with its context. The table came from immunoSEQ multiplex PCR; TCRdb's copy has only in-frame clones and leaves some out. The sample gives 110,000 or so clones, around 88% of which show up once; roughly a sixth is in the top ten. The data are from a study of control samples from healthy donors and cancer patients. Trimming removed 5 bases at V and 0 bases at J, with 18 bases between. CDR3 length: 17 amino acids. Germline CDR1 is SGHNT and CDR2 is YYREEE (reference sequence). The chain is built from TRBV5-4 and TRBJ2-1; tentatively, D is TRBD1 (7 bases). This clonotype was sampled from a woman in her forties or fifties in good health. Sequenced sample: blood. The CDR3: CASSGQGGISSYNEQFF. CDR3 DNA: TGTGCCAGCAGTGGGCAGGGGGGCATTAGCTCCTACAATGAGCAGTTCTTC. The full variable domain, with the rest looked up from reference TRBV5-4 and TRBJ2-1, is ETGVTQSPTHLIKTRGQQVTLRCSSQSGHNTVSWYQQALGQGPQFIFQYYREEENGRGNFPPRFSGLQFPNYSSELNVNALELDDSALYLCASSGQGGISSYNEQFFGPGTRLTVL.